This T cell receptor (beta chain) derives from a study of blood T cell repertoires in COVID-19. Across the whole study: Samples representing acute and convalescent COVID-19 were sourced from the United States, Italy and Spain. PBMCs, B-cell-depleted T cells, or T cells provided the cDNA or gDNA that made up the material.

CDR1 KGHSH and CDR2 LQKENI come from the germline V gene. The CDR3 spans 16 residues. V lost 0 bases and J 0 bases, leaving 12 bases between the germline ends. Study processing details: Cell counts per sample came from amplifying reference gene primers. Measured with immunoSEQ multiplex PCR; TCRdb has only the in-frame clones, and not every one. V and J calls and clone size are given by that table; D and trimming were obtained from the DNA. The sample consists of about 76,000 clones, around 86% of them appearing once. This clone has more than one count but fewer than ten. The V call is TRBV18, the J call TRBJ2-7; tentative D call: TRBD2 (7 bases). This receptor was taken from a human donor in a cohort sampled during active COVID-19. The sequenced sample consisted of peripheral blood. The CDR3 DNA reads as TGTGCCAGCTCACCACCCTGGGGGGGGCCCTCCTACGAGCAGTACTTC. Amino acid sequence: CASSPPWGGPSYEQYF.